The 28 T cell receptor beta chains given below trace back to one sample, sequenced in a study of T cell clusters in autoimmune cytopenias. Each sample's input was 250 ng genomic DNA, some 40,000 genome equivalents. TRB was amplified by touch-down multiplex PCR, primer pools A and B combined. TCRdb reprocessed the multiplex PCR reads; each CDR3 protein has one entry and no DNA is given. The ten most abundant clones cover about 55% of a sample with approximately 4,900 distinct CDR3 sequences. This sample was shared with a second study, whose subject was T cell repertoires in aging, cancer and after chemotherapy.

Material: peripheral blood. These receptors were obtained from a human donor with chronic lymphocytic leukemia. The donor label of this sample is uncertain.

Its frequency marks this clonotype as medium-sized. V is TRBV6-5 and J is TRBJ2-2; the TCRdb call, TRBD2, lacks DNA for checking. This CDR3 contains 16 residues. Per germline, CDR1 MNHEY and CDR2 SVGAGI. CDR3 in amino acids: CASSYSTAGGTGELFF.

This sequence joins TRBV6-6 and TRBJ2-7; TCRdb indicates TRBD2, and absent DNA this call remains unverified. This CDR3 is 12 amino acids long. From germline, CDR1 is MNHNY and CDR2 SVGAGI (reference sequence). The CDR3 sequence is CASSSGLYEQYF.

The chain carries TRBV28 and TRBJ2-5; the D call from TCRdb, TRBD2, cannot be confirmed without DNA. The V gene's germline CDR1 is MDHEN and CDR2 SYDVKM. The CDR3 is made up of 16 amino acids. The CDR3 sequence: CASSLRASGDQETQYF. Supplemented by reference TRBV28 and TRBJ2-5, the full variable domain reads DVKVTQSSRYLVKRTGEKVFLECVQDMDHENMFWYRQDPGLGLRLIYFSYDVKMKEKGDIPEGYSVSREKKERFSLILESASTNQTSMYLCASSLRASGDQETQYFGPGTRLLVL.

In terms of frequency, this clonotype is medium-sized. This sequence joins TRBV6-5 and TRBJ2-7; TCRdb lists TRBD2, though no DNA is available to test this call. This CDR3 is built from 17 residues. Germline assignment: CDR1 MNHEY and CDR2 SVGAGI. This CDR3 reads CASSYTLGTSRRYEQYF.

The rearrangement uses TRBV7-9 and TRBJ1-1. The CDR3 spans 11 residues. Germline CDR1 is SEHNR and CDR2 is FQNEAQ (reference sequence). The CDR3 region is CASIVGTEAFF.

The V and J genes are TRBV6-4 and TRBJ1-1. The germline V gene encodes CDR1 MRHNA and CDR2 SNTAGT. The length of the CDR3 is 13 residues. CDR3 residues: CASSAAFGTEAFF.

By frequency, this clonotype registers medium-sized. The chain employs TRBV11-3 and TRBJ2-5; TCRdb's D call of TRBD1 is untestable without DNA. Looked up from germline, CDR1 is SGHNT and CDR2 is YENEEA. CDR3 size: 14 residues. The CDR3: CASRGQLFGETQYF. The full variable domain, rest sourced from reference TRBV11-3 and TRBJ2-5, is EAGVVQSPRYKIIEKKQPVAFWCNPISGHNTLYWYLQNLGQGPELLIRYENEEAVDDSQLPKDRFSAERLKGVDSTLKIQPAELGDSAVYLCASRGQLFGETQYFGPGTRLLVL.

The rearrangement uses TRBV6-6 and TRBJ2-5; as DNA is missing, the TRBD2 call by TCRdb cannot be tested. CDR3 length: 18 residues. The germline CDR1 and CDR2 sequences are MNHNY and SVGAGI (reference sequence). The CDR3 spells CASRQSGGSGGLQETQYF.

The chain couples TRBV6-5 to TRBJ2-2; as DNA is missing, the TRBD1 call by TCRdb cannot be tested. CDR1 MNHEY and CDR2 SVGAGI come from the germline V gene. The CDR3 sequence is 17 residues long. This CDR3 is CASSYSTGTGPTGELFF.

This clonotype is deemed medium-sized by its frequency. The CDR3 protein is CASRRNTGELFF. This sequence joins TRBV6-2 or TRBV6-3 and TRBJ2-2. Germline V lookup: CDR1 MNHEY, CDR2 SVGEGT. The length of the CDR3 is 12 residues.

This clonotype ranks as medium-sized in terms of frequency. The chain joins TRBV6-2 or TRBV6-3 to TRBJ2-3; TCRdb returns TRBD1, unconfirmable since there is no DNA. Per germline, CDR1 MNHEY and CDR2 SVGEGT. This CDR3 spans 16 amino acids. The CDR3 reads CASSPKRGPSTDTQYF.

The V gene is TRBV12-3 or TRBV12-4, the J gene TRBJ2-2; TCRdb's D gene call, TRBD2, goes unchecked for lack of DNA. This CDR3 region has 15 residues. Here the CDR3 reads CASSREGLNTGELFF.

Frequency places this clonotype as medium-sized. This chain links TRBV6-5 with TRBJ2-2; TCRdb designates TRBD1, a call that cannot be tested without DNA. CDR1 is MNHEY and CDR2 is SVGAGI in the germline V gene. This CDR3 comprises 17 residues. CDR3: CASGYILDRVNTGELFF.

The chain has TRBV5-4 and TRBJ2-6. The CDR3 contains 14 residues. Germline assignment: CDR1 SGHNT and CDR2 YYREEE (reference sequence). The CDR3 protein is CASSRDSGANVLTF.

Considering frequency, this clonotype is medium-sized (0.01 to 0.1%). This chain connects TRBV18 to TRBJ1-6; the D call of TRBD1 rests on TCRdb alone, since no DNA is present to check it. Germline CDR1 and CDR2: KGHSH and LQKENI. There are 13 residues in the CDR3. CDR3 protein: CASSPSRDSPLHF.

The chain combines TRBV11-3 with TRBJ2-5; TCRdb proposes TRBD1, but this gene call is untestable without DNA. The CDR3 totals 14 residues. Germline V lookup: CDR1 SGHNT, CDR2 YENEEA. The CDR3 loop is CASSLESRDETQYF.

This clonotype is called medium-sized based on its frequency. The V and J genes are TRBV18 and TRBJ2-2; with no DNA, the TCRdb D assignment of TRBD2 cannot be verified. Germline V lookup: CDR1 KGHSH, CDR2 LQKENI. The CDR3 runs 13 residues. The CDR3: CASSPTRTGELFF.

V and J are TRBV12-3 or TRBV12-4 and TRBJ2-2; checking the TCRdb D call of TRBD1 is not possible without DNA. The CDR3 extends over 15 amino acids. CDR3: CASRPGQAGTGELFF.

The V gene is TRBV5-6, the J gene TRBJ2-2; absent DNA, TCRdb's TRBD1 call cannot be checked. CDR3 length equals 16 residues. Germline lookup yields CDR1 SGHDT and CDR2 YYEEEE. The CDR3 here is CASSYTGARNTGELFF.

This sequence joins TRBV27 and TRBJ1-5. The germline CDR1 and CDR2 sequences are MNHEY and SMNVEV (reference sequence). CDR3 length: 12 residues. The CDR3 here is CASSRPGEPQHF.

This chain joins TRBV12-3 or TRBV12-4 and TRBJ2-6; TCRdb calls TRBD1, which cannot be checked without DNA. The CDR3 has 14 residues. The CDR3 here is CASSQGAGANVLTF.

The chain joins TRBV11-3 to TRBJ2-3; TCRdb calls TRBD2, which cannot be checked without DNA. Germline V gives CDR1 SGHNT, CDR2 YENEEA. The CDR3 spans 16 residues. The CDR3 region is CASSLLGGGGTDTQYF.

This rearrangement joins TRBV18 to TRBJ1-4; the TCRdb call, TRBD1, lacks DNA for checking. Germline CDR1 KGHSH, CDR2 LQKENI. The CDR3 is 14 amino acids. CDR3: CASSQNQGEEKLFF.

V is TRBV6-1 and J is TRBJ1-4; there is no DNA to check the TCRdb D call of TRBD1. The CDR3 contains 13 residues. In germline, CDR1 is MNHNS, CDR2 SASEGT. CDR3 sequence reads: CASKGRVNEKLFF.

The CDR3 loop reads CSIKRGGPETQYF. The chain couples TRBV20-1 to TRBJ2-5; absent DNA, TCRdb's TRBD2 call cannot be checked. This CDR3 contains 13 residues. Per germline, CDR1 DFQATT and CDR2 SNEGSKA (reference sequence).

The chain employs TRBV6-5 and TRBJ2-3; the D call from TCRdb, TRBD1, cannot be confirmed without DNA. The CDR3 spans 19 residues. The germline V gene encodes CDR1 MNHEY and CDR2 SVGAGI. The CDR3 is CASSYFGFRQGRGGDTQYF.

The CDR3 is CASSKVLLSRTGELFF. The chain is built from TRBV5-6 and TRBJ2-2; the D call from TCRdb, TRBD1, cannot be confirmed without DNA. The CDR3 has 16 amino acids. The germline CDR1 and CDR2 sequences are SGHDT and YYEEEE.

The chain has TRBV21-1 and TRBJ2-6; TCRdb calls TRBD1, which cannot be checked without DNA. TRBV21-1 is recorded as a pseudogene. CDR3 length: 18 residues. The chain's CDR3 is CASSQIGRGAVGANVLTF.